Reported below is one T cell receptor (beta chain). This clonotype was picked up a small number of times. This clone's antigen is unknown. The record has no base qualities; no much larger clone is one base away. The record originates from a study of T cells in Graves' hyperthyroidism and ophthalmopathy (dated by TCRdb to about 2019). Regarding the complete study: Peripheral blood was collected at initial diagnosis, before any treatment. A discovery cohort of 95 to 100 patients, roughly 43 with Graves' ophthalmopathy and 55 to 60 with stable Graves' hyperthyroidism, was used to find distinguishing TCR V-J signatures. Prospective prediction of ophthalmopathy was tested in an independent validation cohort consisting of some 20 hyperthyroidism patients and approximately 16 patients who later progressed to ophthalmopathy. The roughly 100 discovery patients were randomly split 7:3 into training and test sets. In roughly six Graves' hyperthyroidism patients, the study also compared T-cell repertoires from thyroid tissue with T-cell repertoires from blood. Once sampling was done, hyperthyroidism patients were given methimazole at a starting dose of 30 mg daily, whereas ophthalmopathy patients were given high-dose intravenous methylprednisolone. The paper reports TCR Vbeta CDR3 sequencing of 135 peripheral blood samples: over 40 ophthalmopathy, under 80 hyperthyroidism and around 17 progressor patients.

In the germline V gene, CDR1 corresponds to MNHEY and CDR2 to SVGEGT. The germline ends are 14 bases apart after V is trimmed by 0 bases and J by 3 bases. The CDR3 numbers 16 residues from cysteine through phenylalanine. The entry retains the CDR3 DNA only, 48 bases that are in frame from base 1. The TCR beta CDR3 regions were amplified from RNA transcripts. A first-round RT-PCR of the TCR CDR3 used the HTBI primer set with the Qiagen OneStep RT-PCR kit. Libraries were constructed in a second round of multiplex PCR, after which size selection and purification were performed. Libraries were sequenced paired-end with 100 bp reads on an Illumina HiSeq2000. In the paper's pipeline: SOAPnuke was used to process the raw data, with reads discarded if the reads contained adapters or uncalled bases, had a mean Phred below 15, or lacked an exact constant-primer or identifier match. High-quality paired reads were merged using COPE v1.2.5, and each unique nucleotide sequence was defined as a clonotype. Clonotypes were aligned to IMGT TRBV, TRBD and TRBJ reference segments using MiTCR v1.1. The analysis included only V-J combinations with a frequency above 0.0001, which together covered approximately 99% of the repertoires. A TCS score was defined as the ratio of F50 (clonal expansion) to E x V (chaos), with BLOSUM62-based TCRdist applied between CDR3 peptides within each V-J. Welch's t-statistics and random forest reduced 514 V-J features to 13, which were used in a naive Bayes classifier (R e1071). Thyroid-blood repertoire similarity was quantified with the Morisita-Horn index. TCRdb redid the processing of the public reads, applying fastp at Q25 and MiXCR, and retained in-frame beta chains. Identical CDR3 protein sequences are pooled into one entry, listed with their most common genes and DNA. Clone size and V and J calls follow TCRdb, not the original study. This sample lists hundreds of thousands of distinct CDR3 sequences; approximately 36% were detected once. The ten largest clones capture roughly 30% of the sample.

Stable Graves' hyperthyroidism was defined as no progression to ophthalmopathy during 18 months of follow-up. Hyperthyroidism patients were newly diagnosed, had a disease duration of under 2 months, and were aged 18 to 65 years. Patients with uncontrolled infections, other autoimmune diseases, pregnancy or lactation were excluded. Clinical symptoms, serum thyroxine and TRAb, thyroid ultrasound, and orbital computed tomography formed the basis for the diagnoses. PBMCs were isolated from 8 to 10 ml of fresh peripheral blood by Ficoll-Paque density gradient centrifugation. Total RNA was extracted with Trizol reagent, and quality was checked on an Agilent 2100 Bioanalyzer. The investigation overall reported the following: In validation, the model predicted progression to ophthalmopathy a median of 6.5 months before onset, with about 71% sensitivity and about 72% specificity. Sample size was not statistically predetermined, and blinding of investigators to group allocation was not performed. In cross-validation, a model built on a 13 V-J signature told ophthalmopathy apart from stable hyperthyroidism with over 85% sensitivity and around 84% specificity, and in testing the same model reached 80%/75%. Most expanded thyroid clonotypes (frequency above 0.001) were also detected in blood, suggesting blood repertoires may reflect thyroid immune responses.

Sequenced material: blood. The clonotype originates from a woman aged 40 to 50 with Graves' hyperthyroidism. The V and J genes are TRBV6-2 or TRBV6-3 and TRBJ1-2, with the identity of the D gene unclear. The DNA reads TGTGCCAGCAGTTACTCGAGATGGGGATACGACTATGGCTACACCTTC. Its coded protein is CASSYSRWGYDYGYTF.